These 28 T cell receptor beta chains originate from one sample sequenced in a study of metastatic and nonmetastatic thyroid tumors. Treatment of any kind had been given to no patient before thyroid surgery. TCRdb reassembled clones from the PCR reads with MiXCR. This sample has around 15,000 clones, with approximately 20% found just once. The specimen was adjacent normal tissue. Receptors were obtained from a female donor with papillary thyroid cancer or a benign thyroid nodule (not recorded which). Some clones in this sample may be carry-over from other donors' samples.

The genes are TRBV6-5 and TRBJ2-7; D might be TRBD2 (5 bases). This CDR3 is 16 amino acids long. In germline, CDR1 is MNHEY, CDR2 SVGAGI. V dropped 0 bases and J dropped 1 base, with 13 bases sitting between them. For the CDR3, the DNA is TGTGCCAGCAGTTACTCGGGTGGGAGCGGATCCTACGAGCAGTACTTC. Translating it yields CASSYSGGSGSYEQYF.

Details on this clone: A read error may be the cause here, since a much bigger clone is one base away. V usage is TRBV5-1 and J usage is TRBJ1-1; D unresolved. Germline V CDR1 and CDR2: SGHRS, YFSETQ. The CDR3 length is 14 residues. The V and J ends lost 5 bases and 1 base respectively, with 12 bases between them. CDR3 sequence (DNA): TGCGCCAGCAGTTGCTACGACCCGAACACTGAAGCTTTCTTT. It is translated as CASSCYDPNTEAFF. The full variable domain, rest sourced from reference TRBV5-1 and TRBJ1-1, is KAGVTQTPRYLIKTRGQQVTLSCSPISGHRSVSWYQQTPGQGLQFLFEYFSETQRNKGNFPGRFSGRQFSNSRSEMNVSTLELGDSALYLCASSCYDPNTEAFFGQGTRLTVV.

This clone was recorded a few times. V and J are TRBV6-1 and TRBJ1-4; D remains ambiguous. The CDR3 is 14 amino acids. The germline CDR1 and CDR2 sequences are MNHNS and SASEGT. Trimming left V 6 bases short and J 10 bases short, with 18 bases between. CDR3 sequence: CASSLKAESGKLFF. As DNA, the CDR3 is TGTGCCAGCAGCCTTAAGGCGGAATCAGGAAAACTGTTTTTT.

The chain carries TRBV6-1 and TRBJ2-3; 7 positions agree with TRBD2. The germline CDR1 and CDR2 sequences are MNHNS and SASEGT. The ends lost 10 bases at V and 5 bases at J; junction bases unmatched: 9. The CDR3 extends over 13 amino acids. CDR3 protein: CATRDWGGDTQYF. In nucleotides, the CDR3 is TGTGCCACCAGGGACTGGGGGGGAGATACGCAGTATTTT.

The chain joins TRBV11-2 to TRBJ2-1, with 9 bases aligning to TRBD2. Germline trimming cut 6 bases from V and 8 bases from J; bases unmatched to any gene: 11. Germline CDR1 and CDR2: SGHAT and FQNNGV. CDR3 length: 15 residues. CDR3 sequence: CASRMGLAGIDEQFF. The CDR3 DNA is TGTGCCAGCAGAATGGGTCTAGCGGGAATAGATGAGCAGTTCTTC.

With respect to this clone: Other DNA sequences in this sample translate to the same CDR3. The chain employs TRBV6-1 and TRBJ1-5; D remains ambiguous. The germline V gene has CDR1 MNHNS and CDR2 SASEGT. The CDR3 length is 15 residues. The germline V and J ends were trimmed by 5 bases and 0 bases, with 11 bases remaining between them. In DNA, the CDR3 is TGTGCCAGCAGTTCAGACGGGTATAGCAATCAGCCCCAGCATTTT. It yields the protein CASSSDGYSNQPQHF.

V gene TRBV6-5 combines with J gene TRBJ1-5; the D is unclear. Trimming cost V 0 bases and J 7 bases, with 7 bases left between them. CDR1 MNHEY and CDR2 SVGAGI come from the germline V gene. The CDR3 length is 13 residues. The CDR3 region is CASSYSSWQPQHF. The CDR3 DNA is TGTGCCAGCAGTTACTCGAGTTGGCAGCCCCAGCATTTT.

At least ten counts were recorded for this clone. The V and J genes are TRBV12-3 or TRBV12-4 and TRBJ2-7; D call uncertain. The CDR3 extends over 12 amino acids. Trimming left V 1 base short and J 7 bases short, with 8 bases between. The CDR3 is CASSLGPREQYF. For the CDR3, the DNA is TGTGCCAGCAGTTTAGGGCCTAGGGAGCAGTACTTC.

The rearrangement links TRBV20-1 to TRBJ2-5; 9 bases align to TRBD1. This CDR3 is built from 16 residues. The germline V gene encodes CDR1 DFQATT and CDR2 SNEGSKA (reference sequence). Trimming cost V 1 base and J 0 bases; bases outside gene matches: 6. The CDR3 protein is CSARGDRDRDQETQYF. CDR3 coding DNA: TGCAGTGCTAGAGGCGACCGGGACAGGGACCAAGAGACCCAGTACTTC.

This clone was detected only a few times. V usage is TRBV10-3 and J usage is TRBJ2-5; weak D call: TRBD1 (6 bases). Between the trimmed V and J ends, which lost 2 bases and 5 bases, there was a span of 15 bases. Germline CDR1 and CDR2: ENHRY and SYGVKD. The CDR3 length is 15 residues. CDR3 region: CAISEGQGLQETQYF. The CDR3 DNA reads as TGTGCCATCAGTGAGGGGCAGGGGCTTCAGGAGACCCAGTACTTC.

The gene calls are TRBV20-1 and TRBJ2-5; 7 bases line up with TRBD1. This CDR3 contains 15 residues. Germline CDR1 and CDR2: DFQATT and SNEGSKA (reference sequence). V lost 0 bases and J lost 4; bases outside the gene matches: 8. The CDR3 bases are TGCAGTGCTAGAGATTCGACAGGGTTGGGAGAGACCCAGTACTTC. It yields the protein CSARDSTGLGETQYF.

As for this clone: At one of its ends the junction is not consistent with the germline gene, which may arise from a read error. The chain has TRBV20-1 and TRBJ1-5, with D possibly TRBD1 on 5 matching bases. In germline, CDR1 is DFQATT, CDR2 SNEGSKA (reference sequence). The CDR3 has 13 residues. CDR3 residues: CSATGLWHQPQHF. In nucleotides, the CDR3 is TGCAGTGCTACAGGGCTGTGGCATCAGCCCCAACATTTT.

This clone was picked up a small number of times. The chain carries TRBV6-1 and TRBJ2-7; D is unclear. Between the trimmed V and J ends, which lost 6 bases and 2 bases, there was a span of 17 bases. In germline, CDR1 is MNHNS, CDR2 SASEGT. This CDR3 is 15 amino acids long. The CDR3 DNA is TGTGCCAGCAGGGCCCCTGAGATCTACCCCTACGAGCAGTACTTC. This encodes CASRAPEIYPYEQYF.

This clone has only a few counts. The rearrangement uses TRBV5-1 and TRBJ1-1, with unresolved D. Germline assignment: CDR1 SGHRS and CDR2 YFSETQ. The CDR3 consists of 13 residues. Trimming stripped 1 base from V and 11 bases from J, with 15 bases between. The CDR3 nucleotides are TGCGCCAGCAGCTTGAGTAGCCAAACCGGTGCTTTCTTT. This gives the protein CASSLSSQTGAFF.

The CDR3 region has the DNA TGTGCCAGCAGTTTGATTAGCTCAGGCTTTTACGAGCAGTACTTC. Protein product: CASSLISSGFYEQYF. The chain combines TRBV28 with TRBJ2-7; D gene uncertain. The CDR3 consists of 15 residues. CDR1 is MDHEN and CDR2 is SYDVKM in the germline V gene. Trimming shortened V by 3 bases and J by 4 bases, and 16 bases separated the two germline ends.

On this clone itself: This clone may be a read error of a much larger clone one base away. The CDR3 DNA is TGTGCCAGCAGGTTTTCGGGGATTATAGGTGAAAAACTGTTTTTT. Translating gives CASRFSGIIGEKLFF. This chain joins TRBV6-1 and TRBJ1-4; no reliable D call. V lost 6 bases and J lost 7, with 18 bases in between. The germline V gene encodes CDR1 MNHNS and CDR2 SASEGT. The CDR3 runs 15 residues.

This clone was picked up a small number of times. This chain connects TRBV19 to TRBJ2-5; unclear D gene. The CDR3 loop spans 12 amino acids. V was shortened by 5 bases and J by 4 bases, with 8 bases between the two germline ends. Germline values: CDR1 LNHDA, CDR2 SQIVND (reference sequence). This CDR3 reads CASSDSRETQYF. The DNA for the CDR3 is TGTGCCAGTAGTGACTCTCGAGAGACCCAGTACTTC.

The gene calls are TRBV28 and TRBJ1-2; D may be TRBD1 (5 bases). Between the trimmed V and J ends, which lost 8 bases and 7 bases, there was a span of 20 bases. CDR1 is MDHEN and CDR2 is SYDVKM in the germline V gene. The CDR3 is 14 residues long. CDR3 amino acids: CASFDTRRGGGYTF. CDR3 bases: TGTGCCAGCTTCGACACACGAAGGGGAGGTGGCTACACCTTC.

This clone turned up a few times. The rearrangement joins TRBV2 to TRBJ2-1, with TRBD2 matching over 8 bases. The CDR3 has 15 amino acids. Germline CDR1 reads SNHLY; CDR2 reads FYNNEI. The V segment lost 6 bases and the J segment 5 bases; nucleotides outside the gene matches: 9. CDR3: CASRTGSGINNEQFF. DNA of the CDR3: TGTGCCAGCAGAACAGGTAGCGGGATTAACAATGAGCAGTTCTTC.

The sample holds one count of this clone. The CDR3 spells CASSQRGYMTEAFF. The CDR3 DNA reads as TGTGCCAGCAGCCAACGGGGATACATGACTGAAGCTTTCTTT. The chain recombines TRBV2 with TRBJ1-1, with D unresolved. CDR1 is SNHLY, CDR2 FYNNEI, per germline. The CDR3 has 14 amino acids. V was cut by 6 bases and J by 5 bases, with 16 bases left in between.

V usage is TRBV6-1 and J usage is TRBJ2-4, with 7 positions matching TRBD1. The CDR3 is 12 residues long. With V trimmed by 5 bases and J by 7 bases, 2 bases remained unmatched. Germline CDR1 MNHNS, CDR2 SASEGT. CDR3 in DNA: TGTGCCAGCAGTCACAGGGGCAACATTCAGTACTTC. It codes for CASSHRGNIQYF.

This clone appeared a few times. The missing conserved phenylalanine or tryptophan at the end of this CDR3 makes a read error likely. The chain recombines TRBV28 with TRBJ1-1; 7 nucleotides align to TRBD1. The CDR3 length is 16 residues. V was clipped by 6 bases and J by 1 base; unmatched bases: 11. From germline, CDR1 is MDHEN and CDR2 SYDVKM. The CDR3 reads CASRTGIIYSNTEAFY. CDR3 nucleotides: TGTGCCAGCAGGACAGGGATCATTTACTCGAACACTGAAGCTTTCTAT.

The chain recombines TRBV27 with TRBJ2-1; tentatively, D is TRBD2 (5 bases). V was clipped by 5 bases and J by 1 base, with 18 bases between them. The CDR3 runs 17 residues. From germline, CDR1 is MNHEY and CDR2 SMNVEV (reference sequence). The CDR3 bases are TGTGCCAGCAGTAGCGGCGCCGGCCCGGGGTCCTACAATGAGCAGTTCTTC. It specifies CASSSGAGPGSYNEQFF.

The chain uses TRBV7-3 and TRBJ2-1; 10 bases fit TRBD1. The germline V gene encodes CDR1 SGHTA and CDR2 FQGTGA. The CDR3 has 15 amino acids. V was clipped by 5 bases and J by 7 bases; unmatched bases: 8. As DNA, the CDR3 is TGTGCCAGCAGCCTCGGGACAGGGGTTGGGAATGAGCAGTTCTTC. Translated: CASSLGTGVGNEQFF.

The gene calls are TRBV2 and TRBJ2-7; D is perhaps TRBD2 (5 bases). Trimming shortened V by 2 bases and J by 0 bases, and 14 bases separated the two germline ends. CDR3 length: 16 amino acids. Germline assignment: CDR1 SNHLY and CDR2 FYNNEI. CDR3 protein: CASSESWETSSYEQYF. The CDR3 DNA reads as TGTGCCAGCAGTGAATCCTGGGAGACCAGCTCCTACGAGCAGTACTTC.

This chain connects TRBV6-1 to TRBJ1-3, with a tentative D call TRBD1 (5 bases). CDR3 length: 15 amino acids. Trimming stripped 5 bases from V and 0 bases from J, with 11 bases between. CDR1 and CDR2 (germline): MNHNS, SASEGT. The CDR3 nucleotides are TGTGCCAGCAGTTCGAGTGGGGGCTCTGGAAACACCATATATTTT. It is translated as CASSSSGGSGNTIYF.

This chain joins TRBV30 and TRBJ2-7; D not resolved. The CDR3 loop spans 12 amino acids. Germline lookup yields CDR1 GTSNPN and CDR2 SVGIG (reference sequence). Trimming took off 0 bases at V and 4 bases at J, with 7 bases between the two ends. CDR3 coding DNA: TGTGCCTGGAGTGTCAAACAATACGAGCAGTACTTC. Translation: CAWSVKQYEQYF.

This rearrangement joins TRBV5-6 to TRBJ2-3, with a possible D match to TRBD1 (5 bases). The germline V and J ends were trimmed by 0 bases and 2 bases, with 10 bases remaining between them. The CDR3 totals 15 residues. Germline V gene data show CDR1 as SGHDT and CDR2 as YYEEEE. CDR3 loop: CASSLGPGLTDTQYF. CDR3 bases: TGTGCCAGCAGCTTGGGTCCAGGGCTCACAGATACGCAGTATTTT. The full variable domain, its missing parts supplied by reference TRBV5-6 and TRBJ2-3, is DAGVTQSPTHLIKTRGQQVTLRCSPKSGHDTVSWYQQALGQGPQFIFQYYEEEERQRGNFPDRFSGHQFPNYSSELNVNALLLGDSALYLCASSLGPGLTDTQYFGPGTRLTVL.